Sequencing of this TCR beta chain was carried out in a study of response to subunit inactivated influenza vaccine. TCRdb recomputed calls from the RT-PCR reads with MiXCR, one row per CDR3 protein. The sample lists some 640,000 distinct CDR3 sequences; roughly 14% were seen once. Study-wide results and limits: The authors suggested that every seasonal influenza vaccination recruits few new T cells.

Germline loops: CDR1 SGHTA, CDR2 FQGNSA. This CDR3 spans 15 amino acids. With 0 bases clipped from V and 9 bases from J, the junction kept 8 bases outside the gene matches. In the case of this clonotype: The antigen is unknown.

The sample was PBMCs from blood, taken about 14 days before vaccination. The V and J genes are TRBV7-2 and TRBJ2-7; TRBD1 agrees at 10 bases. The clonotype comes from a man in his forties or fifties who received an inactivated influenza vaccine. The CDR3 coding sequence is TGTGCCAGCAGCTTAGCCCCGGGACAGGGGAAGGTGCAGTACTTC. Residues: CASSLAPGQGKVQYF.